This record looks at one T cell receptor beta chain sequence and its context. Its matching antigen is unknown. The data are from a study of lymphopenia after photon versus proton radiotherapy. Notes on the study in general: Larger post-nadir TCR diversity loss correlated inversely with survival in deceased patients. Only patients who died were analyzed for survival; proton advantage is unproven.

The V end was cut by 2 bases, the J end by 1 base, with 8 bases between. Per germline, CDR1 MNHNY and CDR2 SVGAGI (reference sequence). The CDR3 has 15 residues. Repertoires were generated with immunoSEQ multiplex PCR, while TCRdb's copy carries only in-frame clones and drops some. The sample has approximately 25,000 clones, roughly 87% seen once; the top ten hold around 19%. The sample was peripheral blood, taken from a patient treated with photon-based radiotherapy. The chain recombines TRBV6-6 with TRBJ2-2; D possibly corresponds to TRBD2 (5 bases). The sequence was collected from a man in his forties or fifties with gastric cancer. CDR3 nucleotides: TGTGCCAGCAGTTACCGGGGTAGGAACACCGGGGAGCTGTTTTTT. This gives the protein CASSYRGRNTGELFF.